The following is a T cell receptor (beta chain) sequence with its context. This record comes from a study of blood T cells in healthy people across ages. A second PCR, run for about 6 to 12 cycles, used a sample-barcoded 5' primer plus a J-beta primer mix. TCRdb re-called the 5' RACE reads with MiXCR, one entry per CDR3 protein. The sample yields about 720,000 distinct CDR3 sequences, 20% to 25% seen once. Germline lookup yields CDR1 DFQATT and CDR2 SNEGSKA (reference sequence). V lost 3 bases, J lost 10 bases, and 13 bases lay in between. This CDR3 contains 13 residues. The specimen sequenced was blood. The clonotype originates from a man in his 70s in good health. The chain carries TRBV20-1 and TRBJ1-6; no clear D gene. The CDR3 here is CSARQRVGSPLHF. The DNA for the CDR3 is TGCAGTGCTAGGCAGAGGGTGGGATCACCCCTCCACTTT.